The clone carrying this T cell receptor (beta chain) came up many times. The CDR3 contains 15 residues. V trimming: 5 bases; J trimming: 1 base; junction bases outside the gene matches: 5. The entry originates in a study of breast tumors, draining lymph nodes, adjacent tissues. Samples came from axillary lymph nodes draining the breast cancer. TCRdb re-called the multiplex PCR reads through MiXCR, storing one row per CDR3 protein. Of roughly 130,000 distinct CDR3 sequences in the sample, about 20% were seen once. The source of this sequence is a female donor with breast cancer. Some clones in this sample may be carry-over from other donors' samples. The rearrangement joins TRBV12-3 or TRBV12-4 to TRBJ2-7, with 10 bases aligning to TRBD2. Material: axillary lymph node tissue. CDR3 coding DNA: TGTGCCAGCAGTCAAGCGGGGGGGCCATCCTACGAGCAGTACTTC. This codes for CASSQAGGPSYEQYF.